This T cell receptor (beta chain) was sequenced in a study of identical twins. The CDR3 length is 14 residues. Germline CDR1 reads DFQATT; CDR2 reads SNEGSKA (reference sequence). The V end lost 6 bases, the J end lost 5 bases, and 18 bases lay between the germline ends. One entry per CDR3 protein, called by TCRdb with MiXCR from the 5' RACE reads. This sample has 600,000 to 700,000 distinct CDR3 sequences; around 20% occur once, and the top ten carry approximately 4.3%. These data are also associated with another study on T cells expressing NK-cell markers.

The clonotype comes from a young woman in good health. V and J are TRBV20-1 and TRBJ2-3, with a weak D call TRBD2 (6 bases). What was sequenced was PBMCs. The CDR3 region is CSAGGLPRGDTQYF. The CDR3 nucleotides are TGCAGTGCCGGCGGACTACCGAGGGGAGATACGCAGTATTTT.